The rows below give T cell receptor beta chains drawn from one sample of a study of low-dose radiotherapy and immunotherapy resistance in tumors. TCRdb ran MiXCR on the reads and lists one entry per CDR3 protein. The top ten hold 5.5% to 8% of the sample, which has 64,000 or so distinct CDR3 sequences, 26% seen once. Sequenced material: PBMCs, taken before treatment. The receptor set was obtained from a male donor with rectosigmoid adenocarcinoma. Each CDR3 is given with its conserved first and last residue. The D gene is left open where the match is weak. The listing skips clone size in some rows; elsewhere it reads once, few, many or a size class.

13,NA,TRBV10-3,NA,TRBJ2-3,TGTGCCATCAGTTCAGGGGCTCTAGATACGCAGTATTTT,CAISSGALDTQYF
13,NA,TRBV12-3/TRBV12-4,NA,TRBJ1-1,TGTGCCAGCAGTTTAGCGCCGAGGGCTGAAGCTTTCTTT,CASSLAPRAEAFF
12,NA,TRBV27,many,TRBJ1-5,TGTGCCAGCACGTCCGGCACCCAGCCCCAGCATTTT,CASTSGTQPQHF
15,TRBD2,TRBV20-1,NA,TRBJ2-1,TGCAGTGCTAGAGATTTTATTAGCGGGGGGGTTGAGCAGTTCTTC,CSARDFISGGVEQFF
13,NA,TRBV19,many,TRBJ2-4,TGTGCCAGTAGAGGCATTTGGGAAAACATTCAGTACTTC,CASRGIWENIQYF
14,NA,TRBV14,many,TRBJ2-7,TGTGCCAGCAGCCCGAGAGTCTTCTCCTACGAGCAGTACTTC,CASSPRVFSYEQYF
14,NA,TRBV27,many,TRBJ2-2,TGTGCCAGCAGTTGGGCAGCGGGCACCGGGGAGCTGTTTTTT,CASSWAAGTGELFF
14,NA,TRBV29-1,many,TRBJ2-4,TGCAGCGTCATAACAGAATTGTCCAAAAACATTCAGTACTTC,CSVITELSKNIQYF
16,NA,TRBV7-2,many,TRBJ1-6,TGTGCCAGCAGCTTATTTTCCGGGTTCGGTAATTCACCCCTCCACTTT,CASSLFSGFGNSPLHF
15,TRBD2,TRBV2,few,TRBJ2-1,TGTGCCAGCTCCACAAGCGGGAGCTCCTACAATGAGCAGTTCTTC,CASSTSGSSYNEQFF
14,TRBD1,TRBV6-2/TRBV6-3,many,TRBJ1-2,TGTGCCAGCAGTTTGGGACAGGCAAGTGGTGGCTACACCTTC,CASSLGQASGGYTF
15,TRBD2,TRBV3-1,NA,TRBJ2-2,TGTGCCAGCTGGGACGGTAGCGGGAGTGTCGGGGAGCTGTTTTTT,CASWDGSGSVGELFF
16,NA,TRBV6-2/TRBV6-3,NA,TRBJ2-1,TGTGCCAGCAGTTACCGAGACTATAGGGGAGGCGATGAGCAGTTCTTC,CASSYRDYRGGDEQFF
17,TRBD1,TRBV7-2,many,TRBJ2-5,TGTGCCAGCAGCCTCCAACGGGACAGGGGAGGGAAAGAGACCCAGTACTTC,CASSLQRDRGGKETQYF
15,NA,TRBV20-1,many,TRBJ1-2,TGCAGTGCTAGTTCTGGGGCCGGCGTTAACTATGGCTACACCTTC,CSASSGAGVNYGYTF
16,NA,TRBV29-1,NA,TRBJ1-1,TGCAGCGCCCTCCCAGTGGGGGTGATAGGGAACACTGAAGCTTTCTTT,CSALPVGVIGNTEAFF